This paragraph reports one T cell receptor (beta chain). This sample is drawn from a study of blood T cell repertoires in COVID-19. Study details: Sources were T cells, B-cell-depleted T cells, or PBMCs; the material itself was cDNA or gDNA.

The V end was cut by 0 bases, the J end by 7 bases, with 10 bases between. Germline-derived CDR1 and CDR2 are MNHEY and SVGEGT. CDR3 length: 14 residues. Per the authors' pipeline: For nucleated cells, counts were estimated from reference gene primer amplification. Sequencing used immunoSEQ multiplex PCR; TCRdb keeps in-frame clones, though not all of them. The V and J calls and clone size come from that table; D and trimming were worked out from the DNA. The repertoire holds some 150,000 clones, approximately 86% seen once, with around 6.5% in the top ten. The chain couples TRBV6-2 or TRBV6-3 to TRBJ1-5; D is possibly TRBD1 (5 bases). The source material was peripheral blood. The source is a woman older than 75 in a cohort sampled during active or convalescent COVID-19. The CDR3, as DNA: TGTGCCAGCAGTTACTCGGGGGGATGGCAGCCCCAGCATTTT. Its protein product is CASSYSGGWQPQHF.